Here is one TCR beta chain with its context. Germline V gene lookup returns CDR1 LGHNA and CDR2 YNFKEQ. This CDR3 region has 14 residues. V shed 0 bases, J shed 4 bases, and the junction held 1 base outside the gene matches. For repertoire sequencing, the TCR beta CDR3 regions were amplified from RNA transcripts. The authors performed first-round RT-PCR with HTBI primers and then a second-round multiplex PCR. TCRdb ran MiXCR on the multiplex PCR reads and lists one entry per CDR3 protein. The sample contains some 400,000 distinct CDR3 sequences, around 17% of which appear only once. The sample comes from a study of Graves' ophthalmopathy and Graves' hyperthyroidism.

The chain uses TRBV4-2 and TRBJ2-5; TRBD1 matches 8 bases. The sequence came from a woman younger than 35 with Graves' ophthalmopathy. Material for sequencing was peripheral blood. CDR3 coding DNA: TGTGCCAGCAGCCAAGACAGGGGGCGAGAGACCCAGTACTTC. It translates to CASSQDRGRETQYF.